This T cell receptor (beta chain) was recorded in a study of blood T cell repertoires in COVID-19. The overall study: PBMCs, B-cell-depleted T cells, or T cells were the source of the cDNA or gDNA that made up the material.

The table came from immunoSEQ multiplex PCR; TCRdb's copy has only in-frame clones and leaves some out. Here the sample spans about 220,000 clones, approximately 84% being singletons. The study assigned cohorts using participant-reported clinical history. CDR1 and CDR2 (germline): MDHEN, SYDVKM. This CDR3 region has 14 residues. The V and J ends lost 4 bases and 2 bases respectively, with 9 bases between them. Sequencing was performed on PBMCs or T cells enriched from blood (not recorded which). The chain couples TRBV28 to TRBJ2-4; D is perhaps TRBD1 (6 bases). This receptor was taken from a man in his forties who had recovered from COVID-19. The CDR3 region is CASSSGTSKNIQYF. As DNA, the CDR3 is TGTGCCAGCAGTTCCGGGACATCCAAAAACATTCAGTACTTC.